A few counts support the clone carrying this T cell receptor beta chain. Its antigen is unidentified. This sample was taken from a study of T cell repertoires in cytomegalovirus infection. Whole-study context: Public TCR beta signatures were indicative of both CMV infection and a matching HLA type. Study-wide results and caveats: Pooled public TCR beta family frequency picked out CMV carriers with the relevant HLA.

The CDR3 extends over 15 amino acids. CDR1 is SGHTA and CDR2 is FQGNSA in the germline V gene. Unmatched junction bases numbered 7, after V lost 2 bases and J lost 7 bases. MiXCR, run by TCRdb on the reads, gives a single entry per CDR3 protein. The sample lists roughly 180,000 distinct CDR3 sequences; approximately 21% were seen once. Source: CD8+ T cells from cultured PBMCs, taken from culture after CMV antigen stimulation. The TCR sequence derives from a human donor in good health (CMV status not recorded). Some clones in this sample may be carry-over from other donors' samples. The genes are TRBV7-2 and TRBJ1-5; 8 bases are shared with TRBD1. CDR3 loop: CASSLIPGGEQPQHF. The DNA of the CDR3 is TGTGCCAGCAGCTTAATCCCAGGGGGCGAACAGCCCCAGCATTTT. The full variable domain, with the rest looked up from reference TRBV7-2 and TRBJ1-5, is GAGVSQSPSNKVTEKGKDVELRCDPISGHTALYWYRQSLGQGLEFLIYFQGNSAPDKSGLPSDRFSAERTGGSVSTLTIQRTQQEDSAVYLCASSLIPGGEQPQHFGDGTRLSIL.